This T cell receptor (beta chain) comes out of a study of tumor T cells in aggressive B-cell lymphoma. The CDR3 totals 17 residues. Looked up from germline, CDR1 is MNHNS and CDR2 is SASEGT. V lost 3 bases to trimming and J lost 2 bases, with 16 bases between them. Clones were sequenced by immunoSEQ multiplex PCR, and TCRdb holds only the in-frame ones, with some missing. The sample holds 2,600 or so clones, under 90% seen once. This clone has just one count. The chain couples TRBV6-1 to TRBJ1-4; D is ambiguous. This TCR was recovered from an adult with diffuse large B cell lymphoma. Material: tumor tissue. For the CDR3, the DNA is TGTGCCAGCAGTGACCAGAGGTCGGGTGTGACTAATGAAAAACTGTTTTTT. Translation: CASSDQRSGVTNEKLFF.